These 9 T cell receptor beta chains originate from one sample sequenced in a study of blood T cell repertoires in COVID-19. Data came from immunoSEQ multiplex PCR; TCRdb stores just in-frame clones and leaves some out. This table holds about 120,000 clones, 80% to 85% found once. Sequenced: PBMCs or T cells enriched from blood (not recorded which). All receptors derive from a woman aged 25 to 45 who had recovered from COVID-19.

This rearrangement joins TRBV9 to TRBJ2-2, with a weak D call TRBD2 (5 bases). This CDR3 has 21 amino acids. Looked up from germline, CDR1 is SGDLS and CDR2 is YYNGEE. The V end lost 2 bases, the J end lost 0 bases, and 26 bases lay between the germline ends. CDR3 amino acids: CASSVGSGREPRASNTGELFF. The CDR3 nucleotides read TGTGCCAGCAGCGTGGGTAGTGGGAGAGAGCCCAGAGCCTCGAACACCGGGGAGCTGTTTTTT.

The chain links TRBV10-3 to TRBJ2-5; D possibly corresponds to TRBD1 (6 bases). This CDR3 comprises 13 residues. Per the germline V gene, CDR1 is ENHRY and CDR2 is SYGVKD. V lost 2 bases and J lost 5, with 9 bases in between. The chain's CDR3 is CAISEVQGETQYF. The CDR3, as DNA: TGTGCCATCAGTGAGGTGCAGGGGGAGACCCAGTACTTC.

This clone was seen just once. The chain employs TRBV28 and TRBJ2-7, with no clear D. Trimming stripped 8 bases from V and 0 bases from J, with 11 bases between. The germline gives CDR1 MDHEN, CDR2 SYDVKM. CDR3 length: 13 residues. CDR3: CASGPSYSYEQYF. CDR3 DNA: TGTGCCAGCGGGCCCTCGTACTCCTACGAGCAGTACTTC.

This clone was detected only once. The genes are TRBV28 and TRBJ2-3, with 12 bases aligning to TRBD1. The J segment lost 4 bases and the V segment lost 6 bases, leaving 5 bases of the junction unmatched. CDR3 length equals 15 residues. Germline loops: CDR1 MDHEN, CDR2 SYDVKM. The CDR3 DNA sequence: TGTGCCAGCAGCGGGACAGGGGGCTTTTCAGATACGCAGTATTTT. Translating it yields CASSGTGGFSDTQYF. Full variable domain (outside the CDR3, taken from reference TRBV28 and TRBJ2-3): DVKVTQSSRYLVKRTGEKVFLECVQDMDHENMFWYRQDPGLGLRLIYFSYDVKMKEKGDIPEGYSVSREKKERFSLILESASTNQTSMYLCASSGTGGFSDTQYFGPGTRLTVL.

V gene TRBV20-1 combines with J gene TRBJ1-1; a possible D gene is TRBD1 (5 bases). This CDR3 is 11 amino acids long. Germline V lookup: CDR1 DFQATT, CDR2 SNEGSKA (reference sequence). CDR3 DNA sequence: TGCACCGCGGGGGTGAACACTGAAGCTTTCTTT. Translating gives CTAGVNTEAFF.

This chain uses TRBV6-2 or TRBV6-3 with TRBJ1-2; D is unclear. Germline V gene lookup returns CDR1 MNHEY and CDR2 SVGEGT. The V end was cut by 5 bases, the J end by 8 bases, with 9 bases between. This CDR3 has 11 residues. CDR3 bases: TGTGCCAGCAGTGCCTATCGGGGCTACACCTTC. This sequence encodes CASSAYRGYTF.

The rearrangement joins TRBV23-1 to TRBJ1-5, with D perhaps matching TRBD1 (6 bases). TRBV23-1 is known as an ORF, though its function is uncertain. This CDR3 comprises 20 residues. V was shortened by 0 bases and J by 2 bases, with 23 bases between the two germline ends. Here the CDR3 reads CASSQSGGTQIHCGNQPQHF. The CDR3 DNA sequence: TGCGCCAGCAGTCAATCGGGGGGGACACAGATTCATTGTGGCAATCAGCCCCAGCATTTT.

This rearrangement joins TRBV6-2 or TRBV6-3 to TRBJ1-4; D not resolved. Germline CDR1 reads MNHEY; CDR2 reads SVGEGT. This CDR3 has 15 residues. With 2 bases removed from V and 4 bases from J, the gap between germline ends came to 11 bases. CDR3 nucleotides: TGTGCCAGCAGTTACGTCGGCAGGCTTAATGAAAAACTGTTTTTT. This sequence encodes CASSYVGRLNEKLFF.

This clone was observed once. V is TRBV5-6 and J is TRBJ1-6, with 8 nucleotides matching TRBD1. Germline values: CDR1 SGHDT, CDR2 YYEEEE. The CDR3 has 15 residues. V lost 4 bases to trimming and J lost 4 bases; unmatched junction nucleotides: 4. CDR3 region: CASSADREYNSPLHF. CDR3 bases: TGTGCCAGCAGCGCGGACAGGGAGTATAATTCACCCCTCCACTTT.